Listed below are T cell receptor beta chains from one sample, sequenced in a study of T cells after yellow fever vaccination. One entry per CDR3 protein, called by TCRdb with MiXCR from the 5' RACE reads. The data hold nearly 550,000 distinct CDR3 sequences, with 15% to 20% observed a single time. The starting material was PBMCs, obtained 15 days after the yellow fever booster vaccination. The receptors stem from a man aged 30-40 years who received the YFV17D yellow fever vaccine. Each CDR3 is given with its conserved first and last residue. The order of the fields is V gene, CDR3 protein.

V: TRBV9; CDR3: CASSDARTSGSQGGSHNEQFF
V: TRBV20-1; CDR3: CSAPSGQGTHSAAFF
V: TRBV11-2; CDR3: CASSLISFNAGGSTDTQYF
V: TRBV7-9; CDR3: CASIDPSGGKLFF
V: TRBV11-2; CDR3: CASSLGGSGSYNEQFF
V: TRBV20-1; CDR3: CSVHGQGNQPQHF
V: TRBV2; CDR3: CASNIAKNIQYF
V: TRBV12-3/TRBV12-4; CDR3: CASSLAARNTGELFF
V: TRBV9; CDR3: CASSVADSPLSELFF
V: TRBV4-3; CDR3: CASSERTNGGDTIYF
V: TRBV5-4; CDR3: CASSYMGLAASTDTQYF
V: TRBV28; CDR3: CASTLRGSEAFF
V: TRBV5-8; CDR3: CASSLVGTGETQYF
V: TRBV2; CDR3: CASATLAGGHEQYF
V: TRBV4-2; CDR3: CASSPTTPLVKTETQYF
V: TRBV4-3; CDR3: CASSYRDEQYF
V: TRBV29-1; CDR3: CSVGWGQGPFNEQFF
V: TRBV15; CDR3: CATSRGGSMETQYF
V: TRBV7-6; CDR3: CASSLSGSGTQYF
V: TRBV4-3; CDR3: CASSLLVAGNEQFF
V: TRBV20-1; CDR3: CSARDIDFLNTEAFF
V: TRBV12-3/TRBV12-4; CDR3: CASLRGASTDTQYF
V: TRBV9; CDR3: CASSDGRSPLHF
V: TRBV20-1; CDR3: CSARDHGGGTDTQYF
V: TRBV29-1; CDR3: CSVDLAEGALYEQYF
V: TRBV12-3/TRBV12-4; CDR3: CASSLNGAPYNEQFF
V: TRBV6-1; CDR3: CASSGTSGRSETQYF
V: TRBV29-1; CDR3: CSVGRGETQYF
V: TRBV29-1; CDR3: CSVALRLAGNNEQFF
V: TRBV20-1; CDR3: CSARGQSNQPQHF
V: TRBV20-1; CDR3: CSAHEGTMVNTEAFF
V: TRBV12-3/TRBV12-4; CDR3: CASSFTRVGYEQYF
V: TRBV12-3/TRBV12-4; CDR3: CASSLTPGLVDETQYF